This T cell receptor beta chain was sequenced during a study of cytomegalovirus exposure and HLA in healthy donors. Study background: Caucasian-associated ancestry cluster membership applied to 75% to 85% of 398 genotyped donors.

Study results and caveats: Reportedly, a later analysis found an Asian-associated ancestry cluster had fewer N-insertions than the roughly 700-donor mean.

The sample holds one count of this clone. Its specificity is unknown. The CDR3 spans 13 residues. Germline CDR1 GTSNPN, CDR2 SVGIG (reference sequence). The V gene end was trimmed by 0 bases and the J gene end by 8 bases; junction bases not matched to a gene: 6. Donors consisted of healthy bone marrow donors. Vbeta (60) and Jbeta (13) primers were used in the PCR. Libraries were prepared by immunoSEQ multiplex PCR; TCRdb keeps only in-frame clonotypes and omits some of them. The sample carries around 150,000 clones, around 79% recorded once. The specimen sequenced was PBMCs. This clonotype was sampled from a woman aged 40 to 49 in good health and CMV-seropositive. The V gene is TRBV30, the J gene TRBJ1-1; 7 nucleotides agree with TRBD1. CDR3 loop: CAWSVRRQGEAFF. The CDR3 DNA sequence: TGTGCCTGGAGTGTACGTAGACAGGGAGAAGCTTTCTTT.